This T cell receptor (beta chain) was captured in a study of T cells in narcolepsy. Background on the study: Donors had narcolepsy type 1 or type 2, or were healthy controls.

General study findings and limits: Same-patient CSF and blood CD4+ T cell clonotypes included HCRT-specific and TRIB2-specific autoreactive ones. Reportedly, autoreactive clonotypes were serially detected in patients' blood but not controls'. Autoreactive clone sequences were missing from some blood memory CD4+ repertoires.

Produced via immunoSEQ multiplex PCR; TCRdb's table is partial and in-frame only. This sample has about 37,000 clones, with 65% to 85% found just once. About this clone: Its antigen is undetermined.

The CDR3 has 13 amino acids. Germline lookup yields CDR1 MNHNY and CDR2 SVGAGI (reference sequence). Trimming cost V 0 bases and J 6 bases, with 9 bases left between them. J is TRBJ2-7 and V is TRBV6-6; no clear D. The TCR sequence derives from a human donor in good health. Source material: memory (CD45RA-) CD4+ T cells from blood. CDR3 sequence reads: CASSYSEFSEQYF. The DNA for the CDR3 is TGTGCCAGCAGTTACTCCGAATTTTCCGAGCAGTACTTC.